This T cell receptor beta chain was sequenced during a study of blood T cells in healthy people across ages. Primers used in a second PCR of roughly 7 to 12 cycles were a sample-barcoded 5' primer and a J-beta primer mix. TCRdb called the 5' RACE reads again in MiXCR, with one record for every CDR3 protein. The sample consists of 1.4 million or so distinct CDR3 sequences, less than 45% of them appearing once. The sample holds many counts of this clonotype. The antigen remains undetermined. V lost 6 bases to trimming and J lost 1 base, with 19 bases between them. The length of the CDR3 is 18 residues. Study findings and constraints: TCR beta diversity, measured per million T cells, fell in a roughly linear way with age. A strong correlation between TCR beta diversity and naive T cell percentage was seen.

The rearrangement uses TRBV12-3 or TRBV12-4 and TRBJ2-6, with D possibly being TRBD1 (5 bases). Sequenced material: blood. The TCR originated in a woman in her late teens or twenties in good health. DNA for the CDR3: TGTGCCAGCAGCCCCACGCAGGGCCTGATATCTGGGGCCAACGTCCTGACTTTC. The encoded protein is CASSPTQGLISGANVLTF.